Each of the 10 T cell receptor beta chains below was sequenced from the same sample in a study of blood T cell repertoires in COVID-19. Clones were sequenced by immunoSEQ multiplex PCR, and TCRdb holds only the in-frame ones, with some missing. Of 390,000 or so clones in the sample, approximately 87% were seen once. Source material: PBMCs or T cells enriched from blood (not recorded which). The source of these receptors is a woman aged 50 to 65 who had recovered from COVID-19.

This sequence joins TRBV21-1 and TRBJ2-3; the table names TRBD1, a call not compared with the DNA. TRBV21-1 is assigned pseudogene status. The CDR3 spans 18 residues. The CDR3 is CASRSTGCRVNPLDTQYF. CDR3 sequence (DNA): TGTGCCAGCAGATCTACAGGGTGCCGGGTGAACCCGTTGGATACGCAGTATTTT.

This clone has just one count. V is TRBV4-1 and J is TRBJ1-2, with TRBD1 matching over 9 bases. Germline lookup yields CDR1 MGHRA and CDR2 YSYEKL. J gave up 4 bases and V 6 bases, and 9 bases lay outside the gene matches. The CDR3 loop spans 15 amino acids. The CDR3 DNA sequence: TGCGCCAGCAGGGAGGACAGGGGTTCCTTCTATGGCTACACCTTC. It encodes CASREDRGSFYGYTF.

V and J are TRBV27 and TRBJ2-7; D unclear. The CDR3 runs to 13 residues. Trimming took 0 bases from V and 3 from J, leaving 6 bases between them. CDR1 is MNHEY and CDR2 is SMNVEV in the germline V gene (reference sequence). CDR3 amino acids: CASSLSVSYEQYF. For the CDR3, the DNA is TGTGCCAGCAGTTTATCCGTCAGCTACGAGCAGTACTTC.

The chain uses TRBV5-1 and TRBJ1-1; 10 nucleotides match TRBD1. The CDR3 is made up of 15 amino acids. Germline CDR1 is SGHRS and CDR2 is YFSETQ. The V and J ends lost 4 bases and 0 bases, in that order; junction bases with no gene match: 3. This chain's CDR3 is CASSGGQGMNTEAFF. The CDR3 DNA is TGCGCCAGCAGCGGGGGACAGGGGATGAACACTGAAGCTTTCTTT.

A few counts support this clone. This chain joins TRBV10-1 and TRBJ2-7; 11 positions agree with TRBD2. This CDR3 has 14 amino acids. V lost 4 bases to trimming and J lost 5 bases; unmatched junction nucleotides: 4. CDR1 WNHNN and CDR2 SYGVQD come from the germline V gene (reference sequence). The CDR3 protein is CASSVAGGRHEQYF. DNA of the CDR3: TGCGCCAGCAGTGTAGCGGGGGGGCGCCACGAGCAGTACTTC.

The chain employs TRBV24-1 and TRBJ2-2; 12 bases match TRBD2. The CDR3 totals 16 residues. Germline lookup yields CDR1 KGHDR and CDR2 SFDVKD. J gave up 6 bases and V 4 bases, and 5 bases lay outside the gene matches. CDR3 region: CATSDTSGGKAGELFF. The CDR3 bases are TGTGCCACCAGTGACACTAGCGGGGGGAAGGCCGGGGAGCTGTTTTTT.

The genes are TRBV29-1 and TRBJ2-1, with TRBD1 identical over 8 bases. J was trimmed by 10 bases and V by 7 bases; bases with no gene match: 12. The CDR3 spans 13 residues. From germline, CDR1 is SQVTM and CDR2 ANQGSEA. The CDR3 DNA sequence: TGCAGCGCCCGGGACAGGACAGATAACGAGCAGTTCTTC. Translation gives CSARDRTDNEQFF.

The genes are TRBV9 and TRBJ2-2, with TRBD1 identical over 8 bases. This CDR3 has 16 amino acids. V lost 4 bases, J lost 2 bases, and 7 bases stayed unmatched. Germline V gene data show CDR1 as SGDLS and CDR2 as YYNGEE. CDR3 residues: CASSLNDRGNTGELFF. In DNA form, the CDR3 reads TGTGCCAGCAGCCTAAACGACAGGGGAAACACCGGGGAGCTGTTTTTT.

As DNA, the CDR3 is TGTGCCAGCAGCCAGCACCAGGGCTTCACCGGGGAGCTGTTTTTT. This translates into CASSQHQGFTGELFF. The chain combines TRBV14 with TRBJ2-2; TRBD1 might be the D (5 bases). Germline V gene lookup returns CDR1 SGHDN and CDR2 FVKESK. The CDR3 has 15 residues. The V gene lost 3 bases and the J gene lost 4 bases, with 12 bases spanning the gap.

CDR3 protein: CASSSIMGKRGENTIYF. The CDR3 nucleotides are TGTGCCAGCAGCTCCATAATGGGGAAACGGGGTGAAAACACCATATATTTT. The rearrangement links TRBV11-2 to TRBJ1-3, with D hard to call. V was clipped by 4 bases and J by 6 bases, with 22 bases between them. Looked up from germline, CDR1 is SGHAT and CDR2 is FQNNGV. This CDR3 contains 17 residues.